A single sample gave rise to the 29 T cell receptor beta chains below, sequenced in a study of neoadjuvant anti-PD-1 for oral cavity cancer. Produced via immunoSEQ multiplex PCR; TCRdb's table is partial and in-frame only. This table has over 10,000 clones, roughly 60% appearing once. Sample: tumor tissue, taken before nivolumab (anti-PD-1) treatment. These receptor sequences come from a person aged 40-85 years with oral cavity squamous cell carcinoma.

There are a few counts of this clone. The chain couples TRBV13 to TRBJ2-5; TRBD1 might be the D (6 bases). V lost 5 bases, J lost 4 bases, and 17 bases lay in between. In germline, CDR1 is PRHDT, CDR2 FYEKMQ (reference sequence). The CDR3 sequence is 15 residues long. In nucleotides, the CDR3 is TGTGCCAGCAGCCCCCGGGACAAGTTAGGAGAGACCCAGTACTTC. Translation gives CASSPRDKLGETQYF.

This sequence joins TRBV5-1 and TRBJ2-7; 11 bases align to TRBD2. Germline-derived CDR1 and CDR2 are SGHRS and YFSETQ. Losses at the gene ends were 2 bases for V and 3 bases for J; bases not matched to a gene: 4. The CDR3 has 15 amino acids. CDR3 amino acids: CASSLGGTSGYEQYF. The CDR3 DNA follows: TGCGCCAGCAGCTTAGGAGGGACTAGCGGCTACGAGCAGTACTTC.

CDR3 in DNA: TGTGCCAGCAGTTTGCCCCGGGACGCAAACACCGGGGAGCTGTTTTTT. This codes for CASSLPRDANTGELFF. This chain uses TRBV28 with TRBJ2-2; either TRBD1 or TRBD2 may supply D (5 bases each). Trimming pared 3 bases from V and 2 bases from J, leaving 13 bases between. CDR1 is MDHEN and CDR2 is SYDVKM in the germline V gene. The CDR3 has 16 residues. Full variable domain (missing parts from reference TRBV28 and TRBJ2-2): DVKVTQSSRYLVKRTGEKVFLECVQDMDHENMFWYRQDPGLGLRLIYFSYDVKMKEKGDIPEGYSVSREKKERFSLILESASTNQTSMYLCASSLPRDANTGELFFGEGSRLTVL.

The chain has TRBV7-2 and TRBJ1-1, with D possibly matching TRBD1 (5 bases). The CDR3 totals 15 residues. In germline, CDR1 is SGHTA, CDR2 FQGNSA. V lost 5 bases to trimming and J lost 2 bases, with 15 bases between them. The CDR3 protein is CASSLWGGSNTEAFF. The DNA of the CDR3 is TGTGCCAGCAGCCTTTGGGGGGGGTCCAACACTGAAGCTTTCTTT.

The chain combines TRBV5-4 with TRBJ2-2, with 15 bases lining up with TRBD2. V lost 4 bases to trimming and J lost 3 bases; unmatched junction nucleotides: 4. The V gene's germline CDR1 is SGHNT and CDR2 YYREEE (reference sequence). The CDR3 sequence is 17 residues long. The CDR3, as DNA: TGTGCCAGCAGCCAGGGACTAGCGGGGGGAGACACCGGGGAGCTGTTTTTT. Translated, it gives CASSQGLAGGDTGELFF.

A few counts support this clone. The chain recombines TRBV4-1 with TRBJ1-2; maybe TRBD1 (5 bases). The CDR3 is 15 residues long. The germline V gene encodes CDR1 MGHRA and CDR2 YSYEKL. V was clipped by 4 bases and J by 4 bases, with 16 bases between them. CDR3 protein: CASSPVVEGRYGYTF. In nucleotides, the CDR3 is TGCGCCAGCAGCCCTGTGGTCGAGGGACGCTATGGCTACACCTTC.

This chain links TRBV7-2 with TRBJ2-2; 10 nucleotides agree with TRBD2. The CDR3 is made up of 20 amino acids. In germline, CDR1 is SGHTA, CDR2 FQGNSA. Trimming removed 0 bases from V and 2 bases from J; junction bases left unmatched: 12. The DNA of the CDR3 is TGTGCCAGCAGCTTAGCGAGGTCAATAGCGGGAGGTGATAACACCGGGGAGCTGTTTTTT. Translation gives CASSLARSIAGGDNTGELFF.

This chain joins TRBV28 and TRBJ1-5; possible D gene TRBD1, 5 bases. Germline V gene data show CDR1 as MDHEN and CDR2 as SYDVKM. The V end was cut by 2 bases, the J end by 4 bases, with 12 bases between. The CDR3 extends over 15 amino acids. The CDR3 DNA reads TGTGCCAGCAGTTTAAGGTTGCAGGGAAATCAGCCCCAGCATTTT. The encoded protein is CASSLRLQGNQPQHF.

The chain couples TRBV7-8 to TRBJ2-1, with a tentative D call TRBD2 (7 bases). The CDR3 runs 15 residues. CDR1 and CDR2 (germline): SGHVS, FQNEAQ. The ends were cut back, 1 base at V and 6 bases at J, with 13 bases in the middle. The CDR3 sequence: CASSLGGGLFNEQFF. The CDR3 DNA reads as TGTGCCAGCAGCTTAGGAGGGGGACTATTCAATGAGCAGTTCTTC.

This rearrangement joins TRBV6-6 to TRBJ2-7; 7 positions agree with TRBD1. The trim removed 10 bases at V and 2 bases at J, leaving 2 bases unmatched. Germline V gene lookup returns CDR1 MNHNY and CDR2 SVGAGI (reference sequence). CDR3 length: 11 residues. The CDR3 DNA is TGTGCCACCGGGACAGCCTACGAGCAGTACTTC. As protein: CATGTAYEQYF.

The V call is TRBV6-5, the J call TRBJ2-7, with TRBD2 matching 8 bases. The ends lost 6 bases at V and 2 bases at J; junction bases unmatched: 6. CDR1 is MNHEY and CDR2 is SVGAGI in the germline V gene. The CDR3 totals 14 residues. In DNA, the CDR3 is TGTGCCAGCAGAAGAGCGGGAGCCACCTACGAGCAGTACTTC. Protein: CASRRAGATYEQYF.

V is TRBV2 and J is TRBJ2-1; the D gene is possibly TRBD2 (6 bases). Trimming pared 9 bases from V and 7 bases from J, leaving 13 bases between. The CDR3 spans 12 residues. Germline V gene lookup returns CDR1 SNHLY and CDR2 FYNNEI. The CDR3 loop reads CARSGVNNEQFF. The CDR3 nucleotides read TGTGCCAGGTCGGGAGTGAATAATGAGCAGTTCTTC.

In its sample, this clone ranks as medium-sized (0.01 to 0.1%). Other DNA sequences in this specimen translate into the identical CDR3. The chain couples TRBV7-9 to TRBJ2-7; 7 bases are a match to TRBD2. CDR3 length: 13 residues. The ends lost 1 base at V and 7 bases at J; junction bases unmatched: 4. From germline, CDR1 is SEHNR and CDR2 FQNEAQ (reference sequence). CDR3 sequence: CASSLGLAGEQYF. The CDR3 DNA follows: TGTGCCAGCAGCTTAGGACTAGCTGGAGAGCAGTACTTC.

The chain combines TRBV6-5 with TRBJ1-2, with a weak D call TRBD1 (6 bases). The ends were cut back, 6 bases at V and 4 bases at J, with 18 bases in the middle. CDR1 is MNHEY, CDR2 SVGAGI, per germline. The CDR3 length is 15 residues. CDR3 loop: CASSQGGRVGYGYTF. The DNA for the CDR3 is TGTGCCAGCAGCCAAGGGGGGAGGGTGGGCTATGGCTACACCTTC.

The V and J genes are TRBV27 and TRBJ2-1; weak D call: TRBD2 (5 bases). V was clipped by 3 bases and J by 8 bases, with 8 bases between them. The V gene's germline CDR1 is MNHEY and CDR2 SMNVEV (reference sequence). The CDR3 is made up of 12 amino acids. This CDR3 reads CASSLVGDEQFF. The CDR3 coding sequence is TGTGCCAGCAGTTTGGTCGGGGATGAGCAGTTCTTC.

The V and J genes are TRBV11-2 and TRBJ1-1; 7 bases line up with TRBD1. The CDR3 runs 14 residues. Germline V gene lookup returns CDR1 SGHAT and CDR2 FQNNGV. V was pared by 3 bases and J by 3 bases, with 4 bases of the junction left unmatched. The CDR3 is CASSLGTAYTEAFF. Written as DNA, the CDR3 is TGTGCCAGCAGCTTGGGGACAGCTTACACTGAAGCTTTCTTT.

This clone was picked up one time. Here the CDR3 DNA reads TGTGCTAGTGGTCCAGGGACAGGTCTCGAGCAGTACTTC. Protein product: CASGPGTGLEQYF. The V and J genes are TRBV12-5 and TRBJ2-7; 8 nucleotides agree with TRBD1. The CDR3 is 13 residues long. Trimming removed 5 bases from V and 6 bases from J; junction bases left unmatched: 6. Germline V gene data show CDR1 as LGHNT and CDR2 as FRNRAP.

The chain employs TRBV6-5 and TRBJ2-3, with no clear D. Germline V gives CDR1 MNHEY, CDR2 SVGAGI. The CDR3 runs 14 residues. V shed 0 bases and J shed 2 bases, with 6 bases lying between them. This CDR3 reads CASSYSQTTDTQYF. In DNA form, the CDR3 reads TGTGCCAGCAGTTACTCGCAGACCACAGATACGCAGTATTTT.

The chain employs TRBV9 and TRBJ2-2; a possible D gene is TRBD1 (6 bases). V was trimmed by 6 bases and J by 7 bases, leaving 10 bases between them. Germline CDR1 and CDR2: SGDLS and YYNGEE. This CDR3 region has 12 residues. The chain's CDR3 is CASNRAGGELFF. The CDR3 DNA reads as TGTGCCAGCAACAGGGCTGGCGGGGAGCTGTTTTTT.

The CDR3 DNA follows: TGTGCCAGCAGTGCAAACACCGCGGCTCAAAACACCATATATTTT. Its protein product is CASSANTAAQNTIYF. V usage is TRBV6-1 and J usage is TRBJ1-3; no definite D call. This CDR3 has 15 amino acids. V was clipped by 4 bases and J by 6 bases, with 16 bases between them. CDR1 and CDR2 (germline): MNHNS, SASEGT.

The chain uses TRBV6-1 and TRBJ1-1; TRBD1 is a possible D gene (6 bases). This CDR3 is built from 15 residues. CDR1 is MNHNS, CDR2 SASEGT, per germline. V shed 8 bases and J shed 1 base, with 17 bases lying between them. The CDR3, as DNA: TGTGCCAGCGAGAGGGGGGGCCGAGGGAACACTGAAGCTTTCTTT. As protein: CASERGGRGNTEAFF.

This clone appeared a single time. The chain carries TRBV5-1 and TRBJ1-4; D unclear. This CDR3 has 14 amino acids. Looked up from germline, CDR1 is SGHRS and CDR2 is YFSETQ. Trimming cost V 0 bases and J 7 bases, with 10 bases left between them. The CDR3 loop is CASSLVAGTEKLFF. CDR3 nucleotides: TGCGCCAGCAGCTTGGTGGCCGGTACTGAAAAACTGTTTTTT.

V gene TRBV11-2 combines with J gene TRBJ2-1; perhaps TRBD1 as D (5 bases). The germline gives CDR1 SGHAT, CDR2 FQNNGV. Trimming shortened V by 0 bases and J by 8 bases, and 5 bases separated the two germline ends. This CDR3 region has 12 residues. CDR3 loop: CASSLDRDEQFF. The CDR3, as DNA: TGTGCCAGCAGCTTAGACAGGGATGAGCAGTTCTTC.

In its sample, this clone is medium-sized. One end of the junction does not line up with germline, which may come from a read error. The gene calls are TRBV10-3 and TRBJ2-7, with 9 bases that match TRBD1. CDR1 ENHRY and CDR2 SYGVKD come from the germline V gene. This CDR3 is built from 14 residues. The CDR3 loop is CAIGEQGANYEQYF. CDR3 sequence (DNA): TGTGCCATCGGTGAACAGGGGGCGAACTACGAGCAGTACTTC.

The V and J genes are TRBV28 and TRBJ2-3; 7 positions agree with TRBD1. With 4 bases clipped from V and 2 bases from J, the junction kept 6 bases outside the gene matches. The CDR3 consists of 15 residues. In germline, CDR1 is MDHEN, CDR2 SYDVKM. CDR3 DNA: TGTGCCAGCAGTTCCCGGGACAGAACCACAGATACGCAGTATTTT. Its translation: CASSSRDRTTDTQYF.

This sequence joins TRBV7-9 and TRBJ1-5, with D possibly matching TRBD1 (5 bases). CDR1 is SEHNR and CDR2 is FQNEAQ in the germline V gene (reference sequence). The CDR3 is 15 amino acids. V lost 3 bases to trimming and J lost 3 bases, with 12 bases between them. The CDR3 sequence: CASSFSGATNQPQHF. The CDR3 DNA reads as TGTGCCAGCAGCTTTTCCGGGGCGACCAATCAGCCCCAGCATTTT.

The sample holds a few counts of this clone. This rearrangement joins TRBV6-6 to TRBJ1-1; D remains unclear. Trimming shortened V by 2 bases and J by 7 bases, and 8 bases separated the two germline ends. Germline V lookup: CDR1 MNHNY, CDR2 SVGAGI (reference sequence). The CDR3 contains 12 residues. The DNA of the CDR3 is TGTGCCAGCAGTTACCCCGGGAGTGAAGCTTTCTTT. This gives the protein CASSYPGSEAFF.

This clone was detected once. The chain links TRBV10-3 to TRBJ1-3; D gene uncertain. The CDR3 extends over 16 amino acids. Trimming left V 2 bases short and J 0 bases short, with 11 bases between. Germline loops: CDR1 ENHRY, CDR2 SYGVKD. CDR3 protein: CAISERGAGSGNTIYF. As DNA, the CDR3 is TGTGCCATCAGTGAGCGGGGAGCGGGCTCTGGAAACACCATATATTTT.

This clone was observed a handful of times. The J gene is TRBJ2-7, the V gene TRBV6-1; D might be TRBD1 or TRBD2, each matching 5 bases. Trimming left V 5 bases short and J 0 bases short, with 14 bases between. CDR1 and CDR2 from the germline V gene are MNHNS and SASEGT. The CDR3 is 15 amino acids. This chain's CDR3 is CASSPGTVFSYEQYF. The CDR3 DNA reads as TGTGCCAGCAGTCCCGGGACGGTCTTCTCCTACGAGCAGTACTTC.